The 3 T cell receptor beta chains given below trace back to one sample, sequenced in a study of cytomegalovirus exposure and HLA in healthy donors. The study ran its PCR with 60 Vbeta and 13 Jbeta primers. The data were produced by immunoSEQ multiplex PCR, yet TCRdb's version contains in-frame clones alone and is incomplete. The repertoire includes 150,000 or so clones, around three quarters of them detected once, and under 2% sits in the top ten. Sequencing input: PBMCs. The receptor set was obtained from a man aged 40-55 years in good health and CMV-seronegative.

The chain links TRBV7-9 to TRBJ2-5, with 9 bases identical to TRBD1. The V segment lost 6 bases and the J segment 2 bases; nucleotides outside the gene matches: 4. The germline CDR1 and CDR2 sequences are SEHNR and FQNEAQ (reference sequence). The CDR3 length is 14 residues. The CDR3 loop reads CASRDRGYQETQYF. For the CDR3, the DNA is TGTGCCAGCAGGGACAGGGGCTATCAAGAGACCCAGTACTTC.

V is TRBV18 and J is TRBJ2-2, with 7 positions matching TRBD1. The V and J ends lost 4 bases and 2 bases, in that order; junction bases with no gene match: 7. The germline V gene encodes CDR1 KGHSH and CDR2 LQKENI. The CDR3 totals 16 residues. For the CDR3, the DNA is TGTGCCAGCTCACAACAGGGGAATACTAACACCGGGGAGCTGTTTTTT. It specifies CASSQQGNTNTGELFF.

The chain carries TRBV2 and TRBJ1-4; 8 bases are shared with TRBD1. This CDR3 is built from 13 residues. Germline V CDR1 and CDR2: SNHLY, FYNNEI. After removal of 8 bases from V and 8 bases from J, the junction contained 7 bases not matched to a gene. CDR3 DNA: TGTGCCAGCTTCAGGGGGCAGTGGGAAAAACTGTTTTTT. It is translated as CASFRGQWEKLFF. Complete variable domain (other parts from reference TRBV2 and TRBJ1-4): EPEVTQTPSHQVTQMGQEVILRCVPISNHLYFYWYRQILGQKVEFLVSFYNNEISEKSEIFDDQFSVERPDGSNFTLKIRSTKLEDSAMYFCASFRGQWEKLFFGSGTQLSVL.